These 29 T cell receptor beta chains originate from one sample sequenced in a study of technical replicates of blood from several donors. Sequencing used immunoSEQ multiplex PCR; TCRdb keeps in-frame clones, though not all of them. This sample has 84,000 or so clones; about 97% occur once, and the top ten carry 0.15% to 0.2%. Source material: T cells isolated from PBMCs. The receptor set was obtained from a human donor in good health.

The chain joins TRBV27 to TRBJ1-2, with D unclear. Trimming left V 8 bases short and J 4 bases short, with 8 bases between. CDR3 length equals 11 residues. Germline loops: CDR1 MNHEY, CDR2 SMNVEV (reference sequence). The CDR3 DNA sequence: TGTGCCAGCTACAATCGCTATGGCTACACCTTC. This gives the protein CASYNRYGYTF.

This chain uses TRBV18 with TRBJ1-2; D call uncertain. Germline CDR1 and CDR2: KGHSH and LQKENI. The V gene lost 0 bases and the J gene lost 4 bases, with 12 bases spanning the gap. CDR3 size: 15 residues. The CDR3 loop reads CASSPPTPGTYGYTF. The CDR3 nucleotides read TGTGCCAGCTCACCACCGACACCTGGTACCTATGGCTACACCTTC.

This sequence joins TRBV6-5 and TRBJ2-3; 8 bases map to TRBD1. Trimming removed 8 bases from V and 13 bases from J; junction bases left unmatched: 11. This CDR3 contains 12 residues. The germline gives CDR1 MNHEY, CDR2 SVGAGI. The CDR3 DNA reads as TGTGCCAGCGGGGTGCTAGGGACAGGCGAGTATTTT. Translating it yields CASGVLGTGEYF.

This sequence joins TRBV5-6 and TRBJ1-1; D unresolved. V was shortened by 7 bases and J by 11 bases, with 24 bases between the two germline ends. The CDR3 extends over 14 amino acids. Germline V gene sequence: CDR1 SGHDT, CDR2 YYEEEE. CDR3 sequence: CASLKLSDPGRAFF. The CDR3 nucleotides are TGTGCCAGCCTTAAACTCTCGGACCCGGGGAGGGCTTTCTTT.

The chain is built from TRBV4-2 and TRBJ2-5, with 14 positions matching TRBD2. V lost 4 bases and J lost 1; bases outside the gene matches: 14. Germline CDR1 is LGHNA and CDR2 is YNFKEQ. The CDR3 runs 20 residues. The CDR3 sequence is CASSPGTSGGHGGPQETQYF. The CDR3 DNA reads TGTGCCAGCAGCCCCGGGACTAGCGGGGGTCACGGTGGCCCCCAAGAGACCCAGTACTTC.

This sequence joins TRBV6-5 and TRBJ1-2; D unresolved. The V gene's germline CDR1 is MNHEY and CDR2 SVGAGI. Trimming shortened V by 2 bases and J by 2 bases, and 15 bases separated the two germline ends. The CDR3 has 16 residues. The CDR3 nucleotides read TGTGCCAGCAGTTACGGTGTCGGGTCGACCAACTATGGCTACACCTTC. It encodes CASSYGVGSTNYGYTF.

The chain carries TRBV7-6 and TRBJ2-7, with TRBD2 matching 12 bases. CDR3 length: 14 amino acids. Unmatched junction bases numbered 4, after V lost 6 bases and J lost 4 bases. CDR1 is SGHVS, CDR2 FNYEAQ, per germline. The CDR3: CASSGLAGPYEQYF. CDR3 sequence (DNA): TGTGCCAGCAGTGGACTAGCGGGGCCGTACGAGCAGTACTTC.

As to this clone: Relative to the germline gene, one junction end is altered; a read error may explain this. V gene TRBV29-1 combines with J gene TRBJ2-7; maybe TRBD2 (5 bases). Per the germline V gene, CDR1 is SQVTM and CDR2 is ANQGSEA. The length of the CDR3 is 13 residues. The CDR3 nucleotides are TGCAGCGTTGAGGCCCCGGGAACAAGAGGGCGGAACTTC. This gives the protein CSVEAPGTRGRNF.

The chain couples TRBV7-2 to TRBJ2-2; the D is unclear. Germline CDR1 SGHTA, CDR2 FQGNSA. The V gene lost 0 bases and the J gene lost 6 bases, with 5 bases spanning the gap. The length of the CDR3 is 13 residues. The CDR3 reads CASSLAIAGELFF. The CDR3 DNA reads TGTGCCAGCAGCTTAGCAATCGCCGGGGAGCTGTTTTTT.

The chain couples TRBV29-1 to TRBJ2-4, with D perhaps TRBD2 (6 bases). The V and J ends lost 5 bases and 5 bases respectively, with 13 bases between them. Germline V gives CDR1 SQVTM, CDR2 ANQGSEA. This CDR3 is 13 amino acids long. This CDR3 reads CSVFSGGENIQYF. The CDR3, as DNA: TGCAGCGTTTTTTCGGGCGGGGAAAACATTCAGTACTTC.

The chain employs TRBV9 and TRBJ2-7; 7 nucleotides line up with TRBD2. The CDR3 length is 16 residues. CDR1 is SGDLS and CDR2 is YYNGEE in the germline V gene. J gave up 6 bases and V 0 bases, and 12 bases lay outside the gene matches. For the CDR3, the DNA is TGTGCCAGCAGCGTAGGGTACGGCGGGAGTAGGGGCGAGCAGTACTTC. Its protein product is CASSVGYGGSRGEQYF.

This clone was seen more than once but under ten times. The chain carries TRBV30 and TRBJ2-6; 7 nucleotides line up with TRBD1. Germline V lookup: CDR1 GTSNPN, CDR2 SVGIG (reference sequence). J lost 0 bases, V lost 1 base, and 6 bases had no gene match. This CDR3 contains 17 residues. The CDR3 reads CAWSAGQVFSGANVLTF. The CDR3 coding sequence is TGTGCCTGGAGTGCCGGACAGGTGTTCTCTGGGGCCAACGTCCTGACTTTC.

The CDR3 loop is CASSYRGFGGYTF. The CDR3 DNA reads as TGTGCCAGCAGTTACCGGGGGTTCGGCGGCTACACCTTC. The J gene is TRBJ1-2, the V gene TRBV6-5, with D possibly TRBD1 on 5 matching bases. The CDR3 extends over 13 amino acids. V gave up 2 bases and J gave up 8 bases, with 12 bases separating them. CDR1 and CDR2 (germline): MNHEY, SVGAGI.

CDR3 bases: TGTGCCAGCAGCCCCCCAGGCGCCTTCTACAATGAGCAGTTCTTC. It specifies CASSPPGAFYNEQFF. V gene TRBV9 combines with J gene TRBJ2-1; D is undetermined. V lost 4 bases and J lost 3, with 14 bases in between. The CDR3 runs to 15 residues. Germline values: CDR1 SGDLS, CDR2 YYNGEE. Looking up the rest from reference TRBV9 and TRBJ2-1 gives the full variable domain: DSGVTQTPKHLITATGQRVTLRCSPRSGDLSVYWYQQSLDQGLQFLIQYYNGEERAKGNILERFSAQQFPDLHSELNLSSLELGDSALYFCASSPPGAFYNEQFFGPGTRLTVL.

V gene TRBV27 combines with J gene TRBJ2-2, with TRBD2 matching over 10 bases. The V gene's germline CDR1 is MNHEY and CDR2 SMNVEV (reference sequence). The ends lost 3 bases at V and 6 bases at J; junction bases unmatched: 7. The CDR3 sequence is 16 residues long. The CDR3 DNA reads as TGTGCCAGCAGTTTTCAAAGCGGGAGGGCCCCCGGGGAGCTGTTTTTT. Residues: CASSFQSGRAPGELFF.

The chain links TRBV27 to TRBJ2-3; 9 bases are shared with TRBD2. After removal of 7 bases from V and 7 bases from J, the junction contained 15 bases not matched to a gene. Per the germline V gene, CDR1 is MNHEY and CDR2 is SMNVEV (reference sequence). This CDR3 is built from 16 residues. DNA for the CDR3: TGTGCCAGCAACTCTCCCGGTCTAGCGGGATTGAATACGCAGTATTTT. Translating it yields CASNSPGLAGLNTQYF.

The chain uses TRBV27 and TRBJ1-1, with 7 bases identical to TRBD1. The V gene's germline CDR1 is MNHEY and CDR2 SMNVEV (reference sequence). The V gene end was trimmed by 2 bases and the J gene end by 1 base; junction bases not matched to a gene: 10. The CDR3 is 17 amino acids. The CDR3 DNA follows: TGTGCCAGCAGTTTAAAGGCACCCCAGGGGGGGAACACTGAAGCTTTCTTT. Encoded protein: CASSLKAPQGGNTEAFF.

The chain is built from TRBV2 and TRBJ2-1, with 16 bases identical to TRBD2. V was clipped by 8 bases and J by 7 bases; unmatched bases: 5. CDR3 size: 15 residues. From germline, CDR1 is SNHLY and CDR2 FYNNEI. This CDR3 reads CASSGTSGRGNEQFF. The CDR3 DNA reads TGTGCCAGCTCCGGGACTAGCGGGAGGGGTAATGAGCAGTTCTTC.

The chain couples TRBV4-1 to TRBJ1-2; 8 nucleotides line up with TRBD1. The CDR3 sequence is 15 residues long. From germline, CDR1 is MGHRA and CDR2 YSYEKL. Trimming removed 1 base from V and 4 bases from J; junction bases left unmatched: 5. CDR3: CASSQGKTGGYGYTF. CDR3 sequence (DNA): TGCGCCAGCAGCCAAGGAAAAACAGGGGGCTATGGCTACACCTTC.

The chain employs TRBV19 and TRBJ1-2, with 11 bases lining up with TRBD1. The CDR3 totals 15 residues. CDR1 and CDR2 (germline): LNHDA, SQIVND (reference sequence). V lost 3 bases to trimming and J lost 5 bases; unmatched junction nucleotides: 5. This CDR3 is CASSISGTGGYGYTF. CDR3 coding DNA: TGTGCCAGTAGTATCTCCGGGACAGGGGGATATGGCTACACCTTC.

The V and J genes are TRBV6-1 and TRBJ1-3, with D possibly TRBD1 on 5 matching bases. V lost 6 bases, J lost 2 bases, and 17 bases lay in between. Germline-derived CDR1 and CDR2 are MNHNS and SASEGT. This CDR3 region has 16 residues. In DNA form, the CDR3 reads TGTGCCAGCAGGGAATCACCCACAGGAACTGGAAACACCATATATTTT. Protein product: CASRESPTGTGNTIYF.

The chain joins TRBV6-1 to TRBJ1-5, with 7 bases that match TRBD1. V dropped 5 bases and J dropped 6; count of bases not matched to a gene: 10. The CDR3 has 15 residues. The germline CDR1 and CDR2 sequences are MNHNS and SASEGT. The chain's CDR3 is CASSPPTGWLQPQHF. Written as DNA, the CDR3 is TGTGCCAGCAGTCCACCGACAGGGTGGCTTCAGCCCCAGCATTTT.

The chain links TRBV7-9 to TRBJ2-7; the match to TRBD1 covers 7 bases. The ends lost 2 bases at V and 7 bases at J; junction bases unmatched: 5. The germline gives CDR1 SEHNR, CDR2 FQNEAQ (reference sequence). The length of the CDR3 is 13 residues. This CDR3 reads CASSLQGEGEQYF. The DNA of the CDR3 is TGTGCCAGCAGCTTACAGGGGGAAGGGGAGCAGTACTTC.

The V call is TRBV28, the J call TRBJ2-3, with 7 bases identical to TRBD2. The CDR3 extends over 15 amino acids. V lost 6 bases and J lost 2; bases outside the gene matches: 8. From germline, CDR1 is MDHEN and CDR2 SYDVKM. CDR3 sequence: CASRSGGRYTDTQYF. CDR3 coding DNA: TGTGCCAGCAGGTCGGGCGGGAGATACACAGATACGCAGTATTTT.

With respect to this clone: Other DNA sequences from this sample encode an identical CDR3 as well. The chain has TRBV6-1 and TRBJ1-1; 8 nucleotides line up with TRBD1. Looked up from germline, CDR1 is MNHNS and CDR2 is SASEGT. V shed 6 bases and J 3 bases; nucleotides not matched to a gene: 3. This CDR3 region has 13 residues. The CDR3 reads CASSVDRDTEAFF. CDR3 sequence (DNA): TGTGCCAGCAGCGTGGACAGGGACACTGAAGCTTTCTTT.

The rearrangement links TRBV2 to TRBJ2-1; D unresolved. The length of the CDR3 is 16 residues. Trimming pared 4 bases from V and 5 bases from J, leaving 18 bases between. The germline V gene encodes CDR1 SNHLY and CDR2 FYNNEI. Here the CDR3 DNA reads TGTGCCAGCAGTGCCCGTCTTTTTGGTTCGGACAATGAGCAGTTCTTC. As protein: CASSARLFGSDNEQFF.

As DNA, the CDR3 is TGCGCCAGCAGGGTTACGACAGACAGGGGCTACGAGCAGTACTTC. Its translation is CASRVTTDRGYEQYF. The chain couples TRBV5-1 to TRBJ2-7; TRBD1 agrees at 8 bases. The germline V gene encodes CDR1 SGHRS and CDR2 YFSETQ. The CDR3 has 15 residues. Trimming at V came to 5 bases and at J to 3 bases, leaving 10 bases not matched to a gene. Complete variable domain (other parts from reference TRBV5-1 and TRBJ2-7): KAGVTQTPRYLIKTRGQQVTLSCSPISGHRSVSWYQQTPGQGLQFLFEYFSETQRNKGNFPGRFSGRQFSNSRSEMNVSTLELGDSALYLCASRVTTDRGYEQYFGPGTRLTVT.

The rearrangement joins TRBV13 to TRBJ1-2; D call uncertain. Per germline, CDR1 PRHDT and CDR2 FYEKMQ (reference sequence). The CDR3 is 15 amino acids. V was cut by 4 bases and J by 4 bases, with 16 bases left in between. The CDR3, as DNA: TGTGCCAGCAGCTCTATTACGTCCGTCTCCTATGGCTACACCTTC. This gives the protein CASSSITSVSYGYTF.

The V call is TRBV20-1, the J call TRBJ2-5; D possibly corresponds to TRBD1 (5 bases). The CDR3 contains 11 residues. Germline assignment: CDR1 DFQATT and CDR2 SNEGSKA (reference sequence). V gave up 5 bases and J gave up 7 bases, with 11 bases separating them. CDR3 sequence: CSAGQGGTQYF. The CDR3 region has the DNA TGCAGTGCTGGCCAGGGTGGGACCCAGTACTTC.